This T cell receptor beta chain comes out of a study of shared clonotypes between healthy human individuals. Study-level background: CD4 naive and CD4 memory each took three plates per donor, while CD8 naive took two and CD8 memory one.

Findings and limits, study-wide: Researchers sampled blood only, noting tissue repertoires likely differ. Generation probability values for non-shared clonotypes were lower than those for clonotypes shared by all four donors.

From germline, CDR1 is SGHKS and CDR2 YYEKEE (reference sequence). The V and J ends lost 0 bases and 0 bases respectively, with 10 bases between them. The CDR3 loop spans 16 amino acids. Several immunoSEQ plates received, in even portions, the genomic DNA of each subset. Only in-frame clones appear in the TCRdb table, and some are missing; sequencing was by immunoSEQ multiplex PCR. The sample consists of a few million clones, roughly nine tenths of them appearing once. A word on this clone: Its antigen is unknown.

The source is a man younger than 35 in good health. Material: naive CD4+ T cells sorted from blood. Subset meaning: CD45RA+ positively selected. The chain recombines TRBV5-5 with TRBJ1-5; D gene uncertain. The CDR3 DNA is TGTGCCAGCAGCTTGGATTACCGATATAGCAATCAGCCCCAGCATTTT. Translation: CASSLDYRYSNQPQHF.